This entry features one TCR beta chain sequence. As yet, its antigen is unknown. The sample belongs to a study of T cells expressing NK-cell markers. TCRdb reprocessed the 5' RACE reads; each CDR3 protein has one entry and no DNA is given. In total, the table holds about 380,000 distinct CDR3 sequences. This CDR3 has 13 residues. Germline CDR1 and CDR2: SGHTA and FQGNSA. General observations from the study: Expanded NKG2C+ T cell clones had unclear HCMV specificity.

The clonotype comes from a man aged 18 to 69 in good health. V usage is TRBV7-2 and J usage is TRBJ1-4; TCRdb's D call, TRBD1, is unchecked because there is no DNA. Sequencing was performed on blood T cells: a sorted CD56 or NKG2C T cell subset, CD4+ or CD8+ T cells, or bulk PBMC T cells (not recorded which). This CDR3 reads CASSEQGARKLFF.